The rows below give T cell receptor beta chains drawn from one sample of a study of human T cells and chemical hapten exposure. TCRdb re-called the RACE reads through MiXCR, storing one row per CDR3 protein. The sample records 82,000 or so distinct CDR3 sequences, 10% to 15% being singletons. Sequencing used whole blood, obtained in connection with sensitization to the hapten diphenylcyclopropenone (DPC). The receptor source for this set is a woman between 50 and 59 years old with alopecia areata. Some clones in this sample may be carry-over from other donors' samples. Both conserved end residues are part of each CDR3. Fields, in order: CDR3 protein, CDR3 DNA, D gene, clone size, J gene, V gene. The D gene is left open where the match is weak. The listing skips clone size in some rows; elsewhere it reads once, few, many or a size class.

CATSRDLAPNEQFF	TGTGCCACCAGCAGGGATCTAGCACCCAATGAGCAGTTCTTC	NA	few	TRBJ2-1	TRBV15
CSGGHEYYEQYF	TGCAGCGGAGGCCACGAATACTACGAGCAGTACTTC	NA	NA	TRBJ2-7	TRBV29-1
CSAQGGGQGTDTQYF	TGCAGTGCTCAGGGTGGGGGACAGGGCACAGATACGCAGTATTTT	TRBD1	many	TRBJ2-3	TRBV20-1
CASAPGANVLTF	TGTGCCAGCGCGCCCGGGGCCAACGTCCTGACTTTC	NA	many	TRBJ2-6	TRBV2
CASSLVSQPQHF	TGTGCCAGCAGCTTAGTGAGTCAGCCCCAGCATTTT	NA	NA	TRBJ1-5	TRBV7-9
CASSKGLGLVKLNYGYTF	TGTGCCAGCAGCAAGGGACTGGGTCTGGTAAAACTTAACTATGGCTACACCTTC	NA	once	TRBJ1-2	TRBV21-1
CASSSTDRGYGYTF	TGTGCCAGCAGCTCTACCGACAGGGGATATGGCTACACCTTC	TRBD1	NA	TRBJ1-2	TRBV7-6
CSASRPGGEQFF	TGCAGTGCTAGCCGCCCCGGAGGTGAGCAGTTCTTC	NA	NA	TRBJ2-1	TRBV20-1
CASSGSGTSGSSYNEQFF	TGCGCCAGCAGTGGATCTGGGACTAGCGGGAGCTCCTACAATGAGCAGTTCTTC	TRBD2	NA	TRBJ2-1	TRBV10-2
CSARDTMRPNEQFF	TGCAGTGCTAGAGATACTATGAGACCTAATGAGCAGTTCTTC	NA	many	TRBJ2-1	TRBV20-1
CASSPSTGAQETQYF	TGTGCCAGCAGCCCATCCACAGGGGCCCAAGAGACCCAGTACTTC	TRBD1	few	TRBJ2-5	TRBV6-1
CASSRTRSDTQYF	TGTGCCAGCAGCCGGACTAGGTCGGATACGCAGTATTTT	TRBD2	many	TRBJ2-3	TRBV12-3/TRBV12-4
CASSRTSGSYNEQFF	TGTGCCAGCAGTCGGACTAGCGGGAGTTACAATGAGCAGTTCTTC	TRBD2	many	TRBJ2-1	TRBV2
CASSPIPRVANTEAFF	TGTGCCAGCAGCCCGATTCCGAGGGTTGCGAACACTGAAGCTTTCTTT	NA	NA	TRBJ1-1	TRBV7-8
CASSLAFLSEQYF	TGTGCCAGCAGCTTAGCCTTTTTGTCCGAGCAGTACTTC	NA	once	TRBJ2-7	TRBV7-6
CASSWTSGGSYEQYF	TGCGCCAGCAGCTGGACTAGCGGAGGCTCCTACGAGCAGTACTTC	TRBD2	few	TRBJ2-7	TRBV5-1
CASSPDPGTSRAADTQYF	TGTGCCAGCTCACCCGACCCCGGGACATCCCGGGCAGCAGATACGCAGTATTTT	NA	NA	TRBJ2-3	TRBV18
CASSLVGSSGANVLTF	TGTGCCAGCAGCTTAGTCGGGTCCTCTGGGGCCAACGTCCTGACTTTC	NA	few	TRBJ2-6	TRBV11-2
CASSSSWNNEKLFF	TGCGCCAGCAGCTCATCCTGGAATAATGAAAAACTGTTTTTT	NA	NA	TRBJ1-4	TRBV5-1
CASLNQLGNEQFF	TGTGCCAGCCTCAATCAACTAGGCAATGAGCAGTTCTTC	NA	few	TRBJ2-1	TRBV28
CASSFGTGISVTPLHF	TGTGCCAGCAGTTTTGGGACAGGGATTAGTGTGACACCCCTCCACTTT	TRBD1	many	TRBJ1-6	TRBV28
CASSLDKDQPQHF	TGTGCCAGCAGTCTTGACAAGGATCAGCCCCAGCATTTT	NA	many	TRBJ1-5	TRBV6-1
CASSPANTDTQYF	TGTGCCAGCAGCCCGGCCAACACAGATACGCAGTATTTT	NA	few	TRBJ2-3	TRBV3-1
CASSLQGAAYGYTF	TGTGCCAGCAGCTTACAGGGGGCGGCCTATGGCTACACCTTC	TRBD1	NA	TRBJ1-2	TRBV5-4
CASSRSGTGAYEQYF	TGTGCCAGCAGCCGGTCCGGGACAGGAGCTTACGAGCAGTACTTC	TRBD1	many	TRBJ2-7	TRBV3-1
CAISDWRGMNTEAFF	TGTGCCATCAGTGATTGGCGGGGAATGAACACTGAAGCTTTCTTT	NA	few	TRBJ1-1	TRBV10-3
CASSYGTSGRMYNEQFF	TGCGCCAGCAGCTACGGGACTAGCGGGAGAATGTACAATGAGCAGTTCTTC	TRBD2	NA	TRBJ2-1	TRBV5-1
CASSNPGGFLEQFF	TGTGCCAGCAGCAACCCTGGGGGGTTCCTCGAGCAGTTCTTC	NA	NA	TRBJ2-1	TRBV7-2
CASSLGLAALGEASATDTQYF	TGTGCCAGCAGTTTAGGACTAGCGGCACTGGGCGAGGCATCAGCTACAGATACGCAGTATTTT	TRBD2	few	TRBJ2-3	TRBV12-3/TRBV12-4
CASSPRTGDPYGYTF	TGTGCCAGCAGTCCTAGGACAGGGGACCCCTATGGCTACACCTTC	TRBD1	many	TRBJ1-2	TRBV2
CAISEQSGYEQYF	TGTGCCATCAGTGAGCAGTCCGGGTACGAGCAGTACTTC	NA	NA	TRBJ2-7	TRBV10-3
CASSQGQGGTYNSPLHF	TGCGCCAGCAGCCAAGGCCAGGGAGGAACCTATAATTCACCCCTCCACTTT	NA	few	TRBJ1-6	TRBV4-1
CASSPPVREMNTEAFF	TGTGCCAGCTCACCACCTGTCCGGGAGATGAACACTGAAGCTTTCTTT	NA	NA	TRBJ1-1	TRBV18
CSARWGGSHEAFF	TGCAGTGCTAGGTGGGGGGGTAGTCATGAAGCTTTCTTT	NA	few	TRBJ1-1	TRBV20-1
CASGLGGARNTEAFF	TGCGCCAGCGGGCTTGGTGGGGCCAGAAACACTGAAGCTTTCTTT	NA	many	TRBJ1-1	TRBV5-1
CASSRRFLGEKLFF	TGTGCCAGCAGTAGAAGGTTTCTCGGAGAAAAACTGTTTTTT	NA	many	TRBJ1-4	TRBV12-3/TRBV12-4
CASSPRLGSNQPQHF	TGTGCCAGCAGCCCAAGGTTGGGTAGCAATCAGCCCCAGCATTTT	NA	few	TRBJ1-5	TRBV12-3/TRBV12-4
CSVERGASNEKLFF	TGCAGCGTTGAACGCGGCGCATCTAATGAAAAACTGTTTTTT	NA	many	TRBJ1-4	TRBV29-1
CASSRAGPRDF	TGTGCCAGCAGTCGGGCCGGCCCCCGAGATTTT	NA	few	TRBJ2-3	TRBV2
CASSQGSGTTDTQYF	TGCGCCAGCAGCCAAGGAAGCGGGACAACAGATACGCAGTATTTT	NA	few	TRBJ2-3	TRBV4-1
CSALPGLKETQYF	TGCAGCGCTCTGCCGGGACTAAAAGAGACCCAGTACTTC	TRBD2	many	TRBJ2-5	TRBV29-1
CASSFRTSGTNSYNEQFF	TGTGCCAGCAGTTTTCGGACTAGCGGGACTAACTCCTACAATGAGCAGTTCTTC	TRBD2	few	TRBJ2-1	TRBV12-3/TRBV12-4
CASSDGQGARETQYF	TGTGCCAGCAGTGACGGACAGGGGGCTCGAGAGACCCAGTACTTC	TRBD1	few	TRBJ2-5	TRBV2
CASRGTGLSYGYTF	TGTGCCAGCAGGGGGACAGGCCTATCCTATGGCTACACCTTC	TRBD1	NA	TRBJ1-2	TRBV25-1
CASSLVLSGELFF	TGTGCCAGCAGCTTAGTGTTGTCCGGGGAGCTGTTTTTT	NA	many	TRBJ2-2	TRBV11-3
CASSPYRELNTEAFF	TGTGCCAGCAGCCCCTACAGGGAATTGAACACTGAAGCTTTCTTT	NA	NA	TRBJ1-1	TRBV3-1
CAITLRGARTEAFF	TGTGCCATTACTCTAAGGGGGGCTCGCACTGAAGCTTTCTTT	NA	many	TRBJ1-1	TRBV12-3/TRBV12-4